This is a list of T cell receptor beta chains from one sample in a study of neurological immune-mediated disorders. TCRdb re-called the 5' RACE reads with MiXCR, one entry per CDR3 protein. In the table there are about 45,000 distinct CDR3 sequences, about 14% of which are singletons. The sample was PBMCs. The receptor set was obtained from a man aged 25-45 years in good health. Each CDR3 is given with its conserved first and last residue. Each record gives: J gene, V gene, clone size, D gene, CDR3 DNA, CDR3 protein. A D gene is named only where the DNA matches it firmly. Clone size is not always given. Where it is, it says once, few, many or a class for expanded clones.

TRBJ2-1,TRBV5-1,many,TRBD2,TGCGCCAGCAGTCGGACTAGCGGGAGTGTACTGGCTAGCAATGAGCAGTTCTTC,CASSRTSGSVLASNEQFF
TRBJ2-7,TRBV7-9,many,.,TGTGCCAGCAGCTACGGAGGTCCAGCGTACTCCTACGAGCAGTACTTC,CASSYGGPAYSYEQYF
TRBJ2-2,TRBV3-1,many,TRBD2,TGTGCCAGCAGCCAAATTAGCGGGAGAGAAACCGGGGAGCTGTTTTTT,CASSQISGRETGELFF
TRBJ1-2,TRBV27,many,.,TGTGCCAGCAGTTTCCGCTTGGCAGGCCCCGGGGGTAACTATGGCTACACCTTC,CASSFRLAGPGGNYGYTF
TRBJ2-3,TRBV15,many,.,TGTGCCACCAGCAGTTTAGGCCCCGATACGCAGTATTTT,CATSSLGPDTQYF
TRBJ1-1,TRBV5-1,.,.,.,CASSIYLCSVLFNTEAFF
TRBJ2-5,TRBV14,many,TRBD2,TGTGCCAGCAGCCAAGAGGGGGGGATCCTCCGGGAGACCCAGTACTTC,CASSQEGGILRETQYF
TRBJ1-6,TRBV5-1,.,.,TGCGCCAGTAGCTCAGCCGGGAGCGCAAATTCACCCCTCGACTTT,CASSSAGSANSPLDF
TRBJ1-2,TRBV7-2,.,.,TGTGTCAGCAGCTTAGATCAGGGACTCTATGGCTACACCTTC,CVSSLDQGLYGYTF
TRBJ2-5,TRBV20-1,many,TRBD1,TGCAGTGCCCCACCCGGCGACAGGGGCCACCAAGAGACCCAGTACTTC,CSAPPGDRGHQETQYF
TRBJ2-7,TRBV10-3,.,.,TGTGCCATCACTCGGGATAACGGGTACGAGCAGTACTTC,CAITRDNGYEQYF
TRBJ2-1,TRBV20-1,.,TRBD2,TGCAGTGCTAGGGGCCCCCTAGCGGGAGACAATGAGCAGTTCTTC,CSARGPLAGDNEQFF
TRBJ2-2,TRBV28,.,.,TGTGTCGGAGGGGTTAACACCGGGGAGCTGTTCTTT,CVGGVNTGELFF
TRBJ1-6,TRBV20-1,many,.,TGCAGTGCTAGAGATCTGACTGACTATAATTCACCCCTCCACTTT,CSARDLTDYNSPLHF
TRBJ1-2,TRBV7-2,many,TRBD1,TGTGCCAGCAGCCCGACAGGGTGGGGCTATGGCTACACCTTC,CASSPTGWGYGYTF
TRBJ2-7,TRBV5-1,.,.,TGCGCCAGCAGCTTGGGCAGACAGTGGATCTACGAGCAGTACTTC,CASSLGRQWIYEQYF
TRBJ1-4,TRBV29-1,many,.,TGCAGCGTTGCATCCCGGAGCCTGACTAATGAAAAACTGTTTTTT,CSVASRSLTNEKLFF
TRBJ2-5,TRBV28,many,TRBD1,TGTGCCAGCAGAACCAACCCAGGGGGCGAGACCCAGTACTTC,CASRTNPGGETQYF
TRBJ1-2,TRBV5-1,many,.,TGCGCCAGCAGCTTACGGGAAGCTAACTATGGCTACACCTTC,CASSLREANYGYTF
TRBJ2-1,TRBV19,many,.,TGTGCCAGTAGTATCTCTCTGGGTGAGCAGTTCTTC,CASSISLGEQFF
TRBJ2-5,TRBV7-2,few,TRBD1,TGTGCCAGCAGCCCGCGGACAGGGGAGACCCAGTACTTC,CASSPRTGETQYF
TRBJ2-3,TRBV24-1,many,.,TGTGCCACCAGTCGACAGGTTAAAGATACGCAGTATTTT,CATSRQVKDTQYF
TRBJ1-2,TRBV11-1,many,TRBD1,TGTGCCAGCAGCCAATTACCCCGGGACAGGACAGACTATGGCTACACCTTC,CASSQLPRDRTDYGYTF
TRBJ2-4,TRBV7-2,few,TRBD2,TGTGCCAGCAGGAGTACGGGACTAGCGGGACCCAGGACCAAAAACATTCAGTACTTC,CASRSTGLAGPRTKNIQYF